The clone carrying this T cell receptor beta chain was seen more than once but under ten times. The repertoire was sequenced with immunoSEQ multiplex PCR; TCRdb's copy has only in-frame clones and lacks some. The data contain approximately 270,000 clones, approximately 86% of them singletons. The data belong to a study of cytomegalovirus exposure and HLA in healthy donors. Material for sequencing was PBMCs. The TCR was taken from a woman aged 18-30 years in good health and CMV-seronegative.

In DNA form, the CDR3 reads TGCGCCAGCAGGGGACTAGCGGGGGTCCAAGAGACCCAGTACTTC. The encoded protein is CASRGLAGVQETQYF. This chain uses TRBV5-1 with TRBJ2-5; 14 bases match TRBD2. CDR1 SGHRS and CDR2 YFSETQ come from the germline V gene. Losses at the gene ends were 5 bases for V and 1 base for J; bases not matched to a gene: 1. The CDR3 contains 15 residues.